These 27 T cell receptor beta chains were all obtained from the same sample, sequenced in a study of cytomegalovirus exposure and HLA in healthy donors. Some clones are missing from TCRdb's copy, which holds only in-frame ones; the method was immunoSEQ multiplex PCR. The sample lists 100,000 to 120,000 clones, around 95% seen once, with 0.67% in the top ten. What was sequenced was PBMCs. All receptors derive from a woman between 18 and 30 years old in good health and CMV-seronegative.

The CDR3 protein is CASSQEGGGANEQFF. DNA for the CDR3: TGTGCCAGCAGCCAAGAAGGCGGGGGGGCCAATGAGCAGTTCTTC. The V gene is TRBV4-2, the J gene TRBJ2-1, with 9 positions matching TRBD2. V shed 0 bases and J 6 bases; nucleotides not matched to a gene: 3. The CDR3 runs to 15 residues. From germline, CDR1 is LGHNA and CDR2 YNFKEQ.

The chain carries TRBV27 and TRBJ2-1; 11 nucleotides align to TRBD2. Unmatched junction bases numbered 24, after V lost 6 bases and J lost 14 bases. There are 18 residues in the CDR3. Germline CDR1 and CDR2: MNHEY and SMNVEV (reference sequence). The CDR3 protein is CASSPGIVSGGANGSEFF. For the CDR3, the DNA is TGTGCCAGCAGCCCTGGCATTGTTAGCGGGGGGGCAAATGGATCGGAGTTCTTC.

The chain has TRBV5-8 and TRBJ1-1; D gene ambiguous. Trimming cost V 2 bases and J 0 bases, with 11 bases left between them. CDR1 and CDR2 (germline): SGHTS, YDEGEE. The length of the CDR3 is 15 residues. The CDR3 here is CASSFEEVVNTEAFF. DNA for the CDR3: TGTGCCAGCAGCTTTGAGGAAGTAGTGAACACTGAAGCTTTCTTT. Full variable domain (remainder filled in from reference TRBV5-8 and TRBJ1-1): EAGVTQSPTHLIKTRGQQATLRCSPISGHTSVYWYQQALGLGLQFLLWYDEGEERNRGNFPPRFSGRQFPNYSSELNVNALELEDSALYLCASSFEEVVNTEAFFGQGTRLTVV.

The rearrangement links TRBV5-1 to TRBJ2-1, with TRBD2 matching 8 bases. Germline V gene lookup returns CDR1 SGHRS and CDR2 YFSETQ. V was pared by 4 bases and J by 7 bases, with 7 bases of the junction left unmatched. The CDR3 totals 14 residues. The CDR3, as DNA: TGCGCCAGCAGCACTCCGGGACTAGTAAATGAGCAGTTCTTC. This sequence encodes CASSTPGLVNEQFF.

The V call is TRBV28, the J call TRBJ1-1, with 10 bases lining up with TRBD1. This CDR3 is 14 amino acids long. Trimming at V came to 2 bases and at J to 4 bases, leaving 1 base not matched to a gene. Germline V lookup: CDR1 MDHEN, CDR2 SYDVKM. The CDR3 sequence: CASSLGTGATEAFF. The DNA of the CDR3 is TGTGCCAGCAGTTTAGGGACAGGGGCCACTGAAGCTTTCTTT.

The chain's CDR3 is CASSLESGGETQYF. DNA for the CDR3: TGTGCCAGCAGCTTGGAATCGGGGGGGGAGACCCAGTACTTC. The chain links TRBV5-4 to TRBJ2-5; TRBD2 matches at 8 bases. Germline lookup yields CDR1 SGHNT and CDR2 YYREEE (reference sequence). There are 14 residues in the CDR3. J lost 5 bases, V lost 0 bases, and 3 bases had no gene match.

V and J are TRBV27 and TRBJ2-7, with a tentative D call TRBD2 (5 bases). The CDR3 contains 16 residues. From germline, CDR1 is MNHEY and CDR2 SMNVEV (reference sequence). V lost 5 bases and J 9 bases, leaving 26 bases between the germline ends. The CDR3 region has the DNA TGTGCCAGCAGTCCCTCAGCGGCCCAGAGAAGGAGGAGGCAGTACTTC. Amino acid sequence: CASSPSAAQRRRRQYF.

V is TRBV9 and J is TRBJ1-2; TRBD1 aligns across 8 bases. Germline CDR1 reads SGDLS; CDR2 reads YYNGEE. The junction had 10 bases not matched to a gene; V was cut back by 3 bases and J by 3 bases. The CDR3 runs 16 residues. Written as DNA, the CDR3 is TGTGCCAGCAGCGCCCAGGGGGCCCCAAGTGACTATGGCTACACCTTC. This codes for CASSAQGAPSDYGYTF.

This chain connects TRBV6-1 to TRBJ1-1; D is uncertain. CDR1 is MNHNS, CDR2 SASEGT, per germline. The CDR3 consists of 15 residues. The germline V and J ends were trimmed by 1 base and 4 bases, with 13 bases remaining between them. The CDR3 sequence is CASSEGADGPTEAFF. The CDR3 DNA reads TGTGCCAGCAGTGAAGGAGCGGACGGGCCCACTGAAGCTTTCTTT.

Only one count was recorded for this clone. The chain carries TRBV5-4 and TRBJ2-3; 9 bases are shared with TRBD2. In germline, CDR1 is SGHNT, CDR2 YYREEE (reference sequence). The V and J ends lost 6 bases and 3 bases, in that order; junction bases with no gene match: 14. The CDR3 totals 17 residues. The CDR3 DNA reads TGTGCCAGCACCCCGGGGGCGGGGGGGCCCCAAACAGATACGCAGTATTTT. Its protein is CASTPGAGGPQTDTQYF.

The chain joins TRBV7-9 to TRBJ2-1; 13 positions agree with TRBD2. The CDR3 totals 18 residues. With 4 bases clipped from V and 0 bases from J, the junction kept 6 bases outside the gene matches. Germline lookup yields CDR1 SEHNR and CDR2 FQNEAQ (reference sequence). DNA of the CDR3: TGTGCCAGCAGCTCGACTAGCGGGGGGTCCAGCTCCTACAATGAGCAGTTCTTC. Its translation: CASSSTSGGSSSYNEQFF.

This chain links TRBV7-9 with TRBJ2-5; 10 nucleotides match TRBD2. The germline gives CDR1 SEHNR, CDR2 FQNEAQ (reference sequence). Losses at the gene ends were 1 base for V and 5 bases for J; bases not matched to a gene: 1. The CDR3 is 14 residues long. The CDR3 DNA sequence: TGTGCCAGCAGCTTAGTAGCGGGGGGTGAGACCCAGTACTTC. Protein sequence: CASSLVAGGETQYF.

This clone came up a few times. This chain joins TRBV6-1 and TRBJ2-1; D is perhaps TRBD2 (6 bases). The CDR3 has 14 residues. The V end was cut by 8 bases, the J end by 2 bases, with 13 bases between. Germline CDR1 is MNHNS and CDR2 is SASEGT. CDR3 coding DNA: TGTGCCAGCGCTCGGACTACCACCTACAATGAGCAGTTCTTC. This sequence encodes CASARTTTYNEQFF.

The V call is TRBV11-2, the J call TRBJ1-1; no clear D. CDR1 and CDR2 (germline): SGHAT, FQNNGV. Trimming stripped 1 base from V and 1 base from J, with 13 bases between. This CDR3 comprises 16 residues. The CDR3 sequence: CASSLGPLGRNTEAFF. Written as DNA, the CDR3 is TGTGCCAGCAGCTTAGGCCCCTTAGGGAGGAACACTGAAGCTTTCTTT. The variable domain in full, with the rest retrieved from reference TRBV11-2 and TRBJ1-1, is EAGVAQSPRYKIIEKRQSVAFWCNPISGHATLYWYQQILGQGPKLLIQFQNNGVVDDSQLPKDRFSAERLKGVDSTLKIQPAKLEDSAVYLCASSLGPLGRNTEAFFGQGTRLTVV.

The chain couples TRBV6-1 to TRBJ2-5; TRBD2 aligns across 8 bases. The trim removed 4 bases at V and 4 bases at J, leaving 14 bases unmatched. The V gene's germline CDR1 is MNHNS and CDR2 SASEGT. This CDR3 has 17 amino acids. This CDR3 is CASSGSRGGRWLETQYF. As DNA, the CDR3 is TGTGCCAGCAGTGGGTCCCGGGGGGGCAGGTGGCTAGAGACCCAGTACTTC.

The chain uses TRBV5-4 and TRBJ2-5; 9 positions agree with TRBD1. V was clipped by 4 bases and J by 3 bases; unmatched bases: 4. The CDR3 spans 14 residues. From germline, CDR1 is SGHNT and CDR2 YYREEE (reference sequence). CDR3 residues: CASSADRGKETQYF. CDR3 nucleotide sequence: TGTGCCAGCAGCGCGGACAGGGGAAAAGAGACCCAGTACTTC.

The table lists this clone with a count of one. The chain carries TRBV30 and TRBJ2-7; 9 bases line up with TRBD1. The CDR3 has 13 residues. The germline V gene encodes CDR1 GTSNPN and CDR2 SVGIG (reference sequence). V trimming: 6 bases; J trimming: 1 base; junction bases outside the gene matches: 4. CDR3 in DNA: TGTGCCTGTCCGGGACAGGGTTCCTACGAGCAGTACTTC. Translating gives CACPGQGSYEQYF.

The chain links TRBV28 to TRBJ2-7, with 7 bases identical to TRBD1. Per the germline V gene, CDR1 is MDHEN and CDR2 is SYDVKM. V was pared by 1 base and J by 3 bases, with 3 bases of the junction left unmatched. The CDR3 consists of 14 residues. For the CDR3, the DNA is TGTGCCAGCAGTTTATTCCCAGGGGGCTACGAGCAGTACTTC. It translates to CASSLFPGGYEQYF.

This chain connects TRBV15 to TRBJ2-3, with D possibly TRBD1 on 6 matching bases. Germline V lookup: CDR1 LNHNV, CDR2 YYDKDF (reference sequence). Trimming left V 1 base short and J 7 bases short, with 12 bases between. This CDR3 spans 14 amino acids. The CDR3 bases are TGTGCCACCAGCAGAGTGCAGGGGCAGAATACGCAGTATTTT. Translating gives CATSRVQGQNTQYF. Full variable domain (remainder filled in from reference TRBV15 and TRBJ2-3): DAMVIQNPRYQVTQFGKPVTLSCSQTLNHNVMYWYQQKSSQAPKLLFHYYDKDFNNEADTPDNFQSRRPNTSFCFLDIRSPGLGDTAMYLCATSRVQGQNTQYFGPGTRLTVL.

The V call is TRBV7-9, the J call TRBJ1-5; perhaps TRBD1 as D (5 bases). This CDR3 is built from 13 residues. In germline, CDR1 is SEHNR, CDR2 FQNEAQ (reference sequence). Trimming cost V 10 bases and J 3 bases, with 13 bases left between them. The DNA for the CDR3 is TGTGCCACGCGAGAGACAGTCAATCAGCCCCAGCATTTT. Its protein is CATRETVNQPQHF. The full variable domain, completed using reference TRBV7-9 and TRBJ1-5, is DTGVSQNPRHKITKRGQNVTFRCDPISEHNRLYWYRQTLGQGPEFLTYFQNEAQLEKSRLLSDRFSAERPKGSFSTLEIQRTEQGDSAMYLCATRETVNQPQHFGDGTRLSIL.

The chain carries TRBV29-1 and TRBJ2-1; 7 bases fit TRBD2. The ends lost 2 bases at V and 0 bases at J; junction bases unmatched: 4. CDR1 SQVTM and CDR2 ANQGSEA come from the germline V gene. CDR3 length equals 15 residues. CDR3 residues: CSVEQAGRSYNEQFF. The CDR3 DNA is TGCAGCGTTGAACAAGCGGGGCGCTCCTACAATGAGCAGTTCTTC.

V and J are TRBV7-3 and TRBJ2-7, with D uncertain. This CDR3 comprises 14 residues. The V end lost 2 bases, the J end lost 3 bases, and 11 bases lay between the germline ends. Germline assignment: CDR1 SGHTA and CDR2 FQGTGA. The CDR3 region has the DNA TGTGCCAGCAGCTTAGCGCCAACTAACTACGAGCAGTACTTC. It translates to CASSLAPTNYEQYF. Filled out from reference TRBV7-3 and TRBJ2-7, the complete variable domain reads GAGVSQTPSNKVTEKGKYVELRCDPISGHTALYWYRQSLGQGPEFLIYFQGTGAADDSGLPNDRFFAVRPEGSVSTLKIQRTERGDSAVYLCASSLAPTNYEQYFGPGTRLTVT.

CDR3 DNA: TGTGCCAGCAGCCCCGGGGCTAGCGGTGTTGTTCGCTACGAGCAGTACTTC. Protein sequence: CASSPGASGVVRYEQYF. The V gene is TRBV9, the J gene TRBJ2-7; 7 bases align to TRBD2. Trimming took 4 bases from V and 3 from J; bases not matched to a gene: 16. The V gene's germline CDR1 is SGDLS and CDR2 YYNGEE. The CDR3 length is 17 residues.

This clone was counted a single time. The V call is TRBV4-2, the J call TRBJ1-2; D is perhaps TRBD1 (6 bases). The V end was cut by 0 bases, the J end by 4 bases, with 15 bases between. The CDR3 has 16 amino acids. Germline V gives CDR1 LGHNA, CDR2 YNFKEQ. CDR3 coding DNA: TGTGCCAGCAGCCAAGAGTTGGGGGGGGCTGGCTATGGCTACACCTTC. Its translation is CASSQELGGAGYGYTF.

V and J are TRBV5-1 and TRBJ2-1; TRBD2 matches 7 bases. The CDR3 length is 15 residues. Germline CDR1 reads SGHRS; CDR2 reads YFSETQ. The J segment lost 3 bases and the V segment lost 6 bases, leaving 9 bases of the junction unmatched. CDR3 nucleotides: TGCGCCAGCAACCCACGGGGGGAACTCTACAATGAGCAGTTCTTC. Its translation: CASNPRGELYNEQFF.

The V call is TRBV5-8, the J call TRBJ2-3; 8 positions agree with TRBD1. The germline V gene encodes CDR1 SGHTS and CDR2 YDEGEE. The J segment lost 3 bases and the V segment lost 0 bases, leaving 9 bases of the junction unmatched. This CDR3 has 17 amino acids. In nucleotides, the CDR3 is TGTGCCAGCAGCTTGGGGCAGGGGGCAATCCGAACAGATACGCAGTATTTT. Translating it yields CASSLGQGAIRTDTQYF.

CDR3 in DNA: TGCAGCGTGAACAGGGGGCGCCTCTCCCAAGATACGCAGTATTTT. Residues: CSVNRGRLSQDTQYF. This chain joins TRBV29-1 and TRBJ2-3; 9 bases line up with TRBD1. V lost 6 bases to trimming and J lost 5 bases; unmatched junction nucleotides: 12. The length of the CDR3 is 15 residues. Germline V gene sequence: CDR1 SQVTM, CDR2 ANQGSEA.